The clone carrying this TCR beta chain is judged medium-sized. The antigen remains unidentified. The sample is drawn from a study of circulating CD8 cells and anti-PD-1 response in melanoma. Background on the study: Every 2 weeks, patients got 3 mg/kg nivolumab intravenously.

From live CD3+CD8+TCRalphabeta+ cells, four PD-1 and/or TIGIT subsets were sorted. Each library started from around 14 ng of total RNA using the QIAseq Immune Repertoire TCR panel. TCRdb re-called the reads with MiXCR, one entry per CDR3 protein. Altogether 710 or so distinct CDR3 sequences are present, 6% to 8% being singletons, with the ten largest covering just under 30%. Trimming took 2 bases from V and 6 from J; bases not matched to a gene: 3. Germline V lookup: CDR1 SGDLS, CDR2 YYNGEE. The CDR3 is 14 residues long. The study's findings and limits: At M1, fewer than 8% of TRB clonotypes appeared in multiple subsets. Tumor reactivity was tested by peptide assays on expanded sorted subsets. Generally, no replicate experiments were performed.

The chain has TRBV9 and TRBJ2-3; 10 bases match TRBD2. The receptor was derived from a human donor with melanoma. Material: CD8+ T cells from PBMCs, obtained at baseline or after one month of anti-PD-1 therapy (not recorded which). CDR3 DNA sequence: TGTGCCAGCAGCGTTAGCGGGGGGTTGGATACGCAGTATTTT. Translated: CASSVSGGLDTQYF.